This T cell receptor (beta chain) was captured in a study of blood T cell repertoires in COVID-19. Across the whole study: The United States, Italy and Spain were the sources of the acute and convalescent COVID-19 samples. PBMCs, B-cell-depleted T cells, or T cells provided the cDNA or gDNA that made up the material.

This clone was counted only a few times. Authors' processing steps: Cell counts per sample came from amplifying reference gene primers. Libraries were prepared by immunoSEQ multiplex PCR; TCRdb keeps only in-frame clonotypes and omits some of them. V, J and clone size are those of that table, while D and trimming were read from the DNA. This sample has around 99,000 clones, with less than 85% found just once. This CDR3 comprises 13 residues. The V end was cut by 2 bases, the J end by 8 bases, with 9 bases between. Germline CDR1 reads SGHTA; CDR2 reads FQGTGA. The sequence was collected from an elderly woman with active or convalescent COVID-19. The chain combines TRBV7-3 with TRBJ2-2; D is ambiguous. What was sequenced was peripheral blood. The CDR3 is CASSLSSRGELFF. CDR3 sequence (DNA): TGTGCCAGCAGCTTATCATCACGGGGGGAGCTGTTTTTT.